The clone carrying this TCR beta chain was detected a few times. The record originates from a study of cytomegalovirus exposure and HLA in healthy donors. PCR was performed using 60 Vbeta and 13 Jbeta primers. Using immunoSEQ multiplex PCR, the repertoire was profiled, and TCRdb retains in-frame clones only, with some absent. The sample holds some 71,000 clones, approximately 74% seen once. The receptor's source is a woman in her twenties or thirties in good health and CMV-seropositive. Source material: PBMCs.

This CDR3 is CASSSPTYPYEQYF. The CDR3 DNA reads TGTGCCAGCAGTTCCCCGACATATCCCTACGAGCAGTACTTC. V gene TRBV27 combines with J gene TRBJ2-7; D remains unclear. V was trimmed by 4 bases and J by 2 bases, leaving 12 bases between them. The CDR3 spans 14 residues. The germline V gene encodes CDR1 MNHEY and CDR2 SMNVEV (reference sequence).